Below are 25 T cell receptor beta chains sequenced from a single sample in a study of response to subunit inactivated influenza vaccine. TCRdb independently ran MiXCR on the RT-PCR reads; one entry per CDR3 protein. The repertoire holds roughly 780,000 distinct CDR3 sequences, with approximately 17% as singletons. Specimen: PBMCs from blood, collected about 5 days after vaccination. All receptors come from a man aged 50-60 years who received an inactivated influenza vaccine.

The chain joins TRBV29-1 to TRBJ2-1; the D gene is possibly TRBD2 (6 bases). The germline gives CDR1 SQVTM, CDR2 ANQGSEA. The CDR3 totals 17 residues. Trimming removed 3 bases at V and 8 bases at J, with 26 bases between. This chain's CDR3 is CSVEPPPKAGQGDEQFF. The CDR3, as DNA: TGCAGCGTTGAGCCGCCCCCGAAGGCGGGGCAGGGCGATGAGCAGTTCTTC.

This chain uses TRBV6-4 with TRBJ2-1, with D possibly TRBD2 on 5 matching bases. V was cut by 4 bases and J by 1 base, with 11 bases left in between. CDR3 size: 15 residues. Germline CDR1 MRHNA, CDR2 SNTAGT. CDR3 protein: CASSVLRGSYNEQFF. Written as DNA, the CDR3 is TGTGCCAGCAGTGTACTCCGGGGTTCCTACAATGAGCAGTTCTTC.

This clonotype has just a few counts. V is TRBV12-3 or TRBV12-4 and J is TRBJ2-5; TRBD2 matches at 10 bases. This CDR3 has 14 residues. V trimming: 7 bases; J trimming: 4 bases; junction bases outside the gene matches: 6. The CDR3 loop is CASTPSGRRETQYF. Written as DNA, the CDR3 is TGTGCCAGCACCCCTAGCGGGAGAAGAGAGACCCAGTACTTC.

The rearrangement joins TRBV5-1 to TRBJ2-1; D is undetermined. The CDR3 has 15 residues. Deletions cut 4 bases from V and 0 bases from J, with 11 bases between. Germline CDR1 SGHRS, CDR2 YFSETQ. CDR3 residues: CASSPTKSSYNEQFF. CDR3 DNA sequence: TGCGCCAGCAGCCCAACAAAGAGCTCCTACAATGAGCAGTTCTTC.

In this sample, this clonotype turned up many times. This chain uses TRBV7-2 with TRBJ2-7; D assignment may be TRBD1 or TRBD2 (5 bases each). Germline CDR1 SGHTA, CDR2 FQGNSA. The ends were cut back, 2 bases at V and 4 bases at J, with 9 bases in the middle. The CDR3 loop spans 13 amino acids. The CDR3 DNA sequence: TGTGCCAGCAGCTTAAATGGGGGTTACGAGCAGTACTTC. Translated, it gives CASSLNGGYEQYF.

Only a few counts were recorded for this clonotype. The rearrangement links TRBV6-2 or TRBV6-3 to TRBJ2-7, with 8 nucleotides matching TRBD1. The length of the CDR3 is 21 residues. Germline assignment: CDR1 MNHEY and CDR2 SVGEGT. V lost 2 bases and J lost 1; bases outside the gene matches: 22. The CDR3 coding sequence is TGTGCCAGCAGTTACCGGGGACTGGAAGGGACAGGCCTTAGACGGTCCTACGAGCAGTACTTC. Translated, it gives CASSYRGLEGTGLRRSYEQYF.

This clonotype was observed a few times. The V call is TRBV20-1, the J call TRBJ1-5; the D is unclear. Germline V gives CDR1 DFQATT, CDR2 SNEGSKA (reference sequence). This CDR3 spans 18 amino acids. Trimming left V 1 base short and J 2 bases short, with 21 bases between. In nucleotides, the CDR3 is TGCAGTGCTAGAGCGGTCAGAGGAGCGTGGAGGGGCAATCAGCCCCAGCATTTT. This sequence encodes CSARAVRGAWRGNQPQHF.

The chain combines TRBV12-3 or TRBV12-4 with TRBJ1-1; no reliable D call. This CDR3 is 12 amino acids long. V gave up 2 bases and J gave up 4 bases, with 5 bases separating them. The chain's CDR3 is CASSLILTEAFF. The CDR3 DNA follows: TGTGCCAGCAGTTTAATTCTCACTGAAGCTTTCTTT.

There are many counts of this clonotype. The chain recombines TRBV12-3 or TRBV12-4 with TRBJ1-2; maybe TRBD1 (5 bases). CDR3 length: 13 residues. The V gene lost 2 bases and the J gene lost 8 bases, with 12 bases spanning the gap. CDR3 coding DNA: TGTGCCAGCAGTTTAAGCCTGTGGGGGGGCTACACCTTC. Encoded protein: CASSLSLWGGYTF.

Ten or more counts support this clonotype. V and J are TRBV7-8 and TRBJ2-7; the D is unclear. The CDR3 spans 14 residues. Per germline, CDR1 SGHVS and CDR2 FQNEAQ. V lost 5 bases, J lost 3 bases, and 14 bases lay in between. The CDR3 sequence: CASSLMAESYEQYF. The CDR3 nucleotides read TGTGCCAGCAGCCTCATGGCGGAAAGCTACGAGCAGTACTTC.

The chain couples TRBV5-1 to TRBJ2-1; D is possibly TRBD1 or TRBD2 (5 bases each). CDR1 SGHRS and CDR2 YFSETQ come from the germline V gene. This CDR3 contains 18 residues. V lost 1 base and J lost 4, with 21 bases in between. The CDR3 coding sequence is TGCGCCAGCAGCTTGAGGTGGCCAAAGGGACGCACTTACAATGAGCAGTTCTTC. Protein product: CASSLRWPKGRTYNEQFF.

The J gene is TRBJ1-5, the V gene TRBV20-1; the D is unclear. The CDR3 runs to 14 residues. Germline V gene data show CDR1 as DFQATT and CDR2 as SNEGSKA (reference sequence). V lost 3 bases and J 11 bases, leaving 20 bases between the germline ends. CDR3 loop: CSASQTSLQAAQHF. For the CDR3, the DNA is TGCAGTGCTAGTCAAACTTCACTGCAAGCGGCCCAGCATTTT.

In DNA form, the CDR3 reads TGCGCCAGCACCCTGGGGAGCGGCGGGACGAGCACAGATACGCAGTATTTT. It translates to CASTLGSGGTSTDTQYF. The rearrangement joins TRBV5-1 to TRBJ2-3; D may be TRBD2 (6 bases). The CDR3 length is 17 residues. CDR1 SGHRS and CDR2 YFSETQ come from the germline V gene. The V and J ends lost 6 bases and 0 bases respectively, with 20 bases between them.

This clonotype was observed a handful of times. The V gene is TRBV5-5, the J gene TRBJ1-6; tentative D call: TRBD1 (5 bases). Germline values: CDR1 SGHKS, CDR2 YYEKEE (reference sequence). The CDR3 contains 16 residues. V was shortened by 0 bases and J by 6 bases, with 13 bases between the two germline ends. CDR3 DNA: TGTGCCAGCAGCTTGGCTGCGGGACCAACTAATTCACCCCTCCACTTT. Protein: CASSLAAGPTNSPLHF.

The table lists this clonotype with a few counts. The chain combines TRBV20-1 with TRBJ2-5; a possible D gene is TRBD2 (5 bases). This CDR3 contains 13 residues. Germline V gene data show CDR1 as DFQATT and CDR2 as SNEGSKA (reference sequence). With 7 bases removed from V and 5 bases from J, the gap between germline ends came to 17 bases. The chain's CDR3 is CSGSMDFKETQYF. CDR3 in DNA: TGCAGTGGCAGCATGGACTTTAAGGAGACCCAGTACTTC.

The chain couples TRBV4-1 to TRBJ2-7, with D maybe TRBD1 (6 bases). Trimming pared 4 bases from V and 5 bases from J, leaving 18 bases between. From germline, CDR1 is MGHRA and CDR2 YSYEKL. The CDR3 runs 15 residues. The CDR3 bases are TGCGCCAGCAGCCCGTACCTCCAGGGGACCCACGAGCAGTACTTC. Translating it yields CASSPYLQGTHEQYF.

V is TRBV5-1 and J is TRBJ2-7; D is uncertain. CDR1 and CDR2 from the germline V gene are SGHRS and YFSETQ. Trimming removed 2 bases from V and 0 bases from J, with 9 bases in between. CDR3 length equals 14 residues. The CDR3 here is CASSLSTNSYEQYF. The CDR3 DNA sequence: TGCGCCAGCAGCTTATCGACAAACTCCTACGAGCAGTACTTC. The full variable domain, in which reference TRBV5-1 and TRBJ2-7 provide the parts outside the CDR3, is KAGVTQTPRYLIKTRGQQVTLSCSPISGHRSVSWYQQTPGQGLQFLFEYFSETQRNKGNFPGRFSGRQFSNSRSEMNVSTLELGDSALYLCASSLSTNSYEQYFGPGTRLTVT.

V usage is TRBV7-9 and J usage is TRBJ1-3, with a possible D match to TRBD1 (5 bases). V dropped 3 bases and J dropped 0 bases, with 12 bases sitting between them. Germline V gene sequence: CDR1 SEHNR, CDR2 FQNEAQ (reference sequence). The CDR3 contains 16 residues. The CDR3 nucleotides are TGTGCCAGCAGCTTCGGGGCTCCACTCTCTGGAAACACCATATATTTT. Its translation: CASSFGAPLSGNTIYF.

The V gene is TRBV12-3 or TRBV12-4, the J gene TRBJ2-2; D not resolved. The CDR3 is 13 amino acids. Trimming took 6 bases from V and 7 from J, leaving 12 bases between them. The CDR3, as DNA: TGTGCCAGCAGCTTACAGCGAGTCGGGGAGCTGTTTTTT. It specifies CASSLQRVGELFF.

This clonotype was counted only a few times. The chain is built from TRBV4-2 and TRBJ1-2; the D is unclear. V lost 1 base and J 6 bases, leaving 9 bases between the germline ends. Germline assignment: CDR1 LGHNA and CDR2 YNFKEQ. The CDR3 loop spans 13 amino acids. The CDR3 protein is CASSQADFHGYTF. CDR3 nucleotide sequence: TGTGCCAGCAGCCAAGCGGACTTTCATGGCTACACCTTC.

This clonotype was observed many times. This chain joins TRBV6-1 and TRBJ2-3, with D perhaps matching TRBD1 or TRBD2 (5 bases each). Germline V gene sequence: CDR1 MNHNS, CDR2 SASEGT. Trimming left V 6 bases short and J 1 base short, with 23 bases between. The CDR3 runs 18 residues. CDR3 nucleotides: TGTGCCAGCAGCCAGCGGAGCCATGGGGCTTATGGCACAGATACGCAGTATTTT. Residues: CASSQRSHGAYGTDTQYF.

Ten or more counts support this clonotype. The rearrangement uses TRBV20-1 and TRBJ2-7, with 10 bases aligning to TRBD1. CDR1 and CDR2 from the germline V gene are DFQATT and SNEGSKA (reference sequence). The V and J ends lost 6 bases and 1 base, in that order; junction bases with no gene match: 6. The CDR3 is 14 residues long. CDR3 sequence: CSASRDRGSYEQYF. CDR3 DNA sequence: TGCAGTGCGAGCCGGGACAGGGGTTCCTACGAGCAGTACTTC.

Only a few counts were recorded for this clonotype. This rearrangement joins TRBV12-3 or TRBV12-4 to TRBJ1-5; perhaps TRBD1 as D (5 bases). The CDR3 consists of 13 residues. Deletions cut 7 bases from V and 1 base from J, with 8 bases between. The CDR3, as DNA: TGTGCCAGCAAAGGGGTCAGCAATCAGCCCCAGCATTTT. Residues: CASKGVSNQPQHF.

The chain links TRBV12-3 or TRBV12-4 to TRBJ2-7; no clear D. V dropped 3 bases and J dropped 5 bases, with 14 bases sitting between them. This CDR3 is built from 14 residues. The CDR3 protein is CASSLDVSRDEQYF. The CDR3 DNA sequence: TGTGCCAGCAGTTTGGACGTGTCCAGAGACGAGCAGTACTTC.

This chain joins TRBV6-1 and TRBJ2-7; weak D call: TRBD2 (6 bases). Trimming shortened V by 4 bases and J by 3 bases, and 13 bases separated the two germline ends. Looked up from germline, CDR1 is MNHNS and CDR2 is SASEGT. This CDR3 spans 14 amino acids. This chain's CDR3 is CASSVGGRGYEQYF. The DNA for the CDR3 is TGTGCCAGCAGTGTGGGGGGAAGGGGCTACGAGCAGTACTTC.